These 4 T cell receptor beta chains originate from one sample sequenced in a study of T cell responses to AZD1222 COVID-19 vaccine. Here immunoSEQ multiplex PCR was the method, and the copy in TCRdb shows in-frame clones only, minus some. The sample holds some 190,000 clones, around 90% seen once. This material consisted of peripheral blood, taken 28 days after the second AZD1222 dose. Every receptor here comes from an adult who received the AZD1222 COVID-19 vaccine.

The chain links TRBV27 to TRBJ1-5; the D is unclear. V shed 7 bases and J shed 7 bases, with 14 bases lying between them. The V gene's germline CDR1 is MNHEY and CDR2 SMNVEV (reference sequence). This CDR3 comprises 13 residues. DNA of the CDR3: TGTGCCAGCAACTCAGGCCCTTCCCAGCCCCAGCATTTT. Translating it yields CASNSGPSQPQHF.

CDR3 amino acids: CASSPGPHTEAFF. CDR3 bases: TGCGCCAGCAGCCCAGGGCCTCACACTGAAGCTTTCTTT. The chain combines TRBV4-1 with TRBJ1-1, with D possibly being TRBD1 (5 bases). The CDR3 loop spans 13 amino acids. CDR1 is MGHRA, CDR2 YSYEKL, per germline. The V end lost 4 bases, the J end lost 3 bases, and 9 bases lay between the germline ends.

The chain links TRBV6-5 to TRBJ1-2; 8 bases agree with TRBD1. The CDR3 runs 14 residues. Per germline, CDR1 MNHEY and CDR2 SVGAGI. The junction had 6 bases not matched to a gene; V was cut back by 2 bases and J by 7 bases. This CDR3 reads CASSYGRGPGGYTF. The CDR3 DNA sequence: TGTGCCAGCAGTTACGGCAGGGGGCCGGGTGGCTACACCTTC.

The rearrangement uses TRBV29-1 and TRBJ2-2; TRBD2 agrees at 10 bases. The CDR3 is 14 residues long. Germline V gives CDR1 SQVTM, CDR2 ANQGSEA. V lost 7 bases, J lost 6 bases, and 8 bases stayed unmatched. The CDR3 coding sequence is TGCAGCGCGTCCGGGACTAGCGAAGCCGGGGAGCTGTTTTTT. It is translated as CSASGTSEAGELFF.